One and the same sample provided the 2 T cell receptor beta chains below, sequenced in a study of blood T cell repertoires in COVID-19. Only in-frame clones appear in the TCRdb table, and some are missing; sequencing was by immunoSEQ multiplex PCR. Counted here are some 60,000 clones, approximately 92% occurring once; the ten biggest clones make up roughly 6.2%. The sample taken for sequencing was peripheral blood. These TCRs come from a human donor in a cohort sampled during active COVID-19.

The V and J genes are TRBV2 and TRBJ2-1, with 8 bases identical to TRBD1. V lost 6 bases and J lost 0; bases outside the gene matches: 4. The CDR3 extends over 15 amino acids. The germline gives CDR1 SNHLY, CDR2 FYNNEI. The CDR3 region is CASRSGTGSYNEQFF. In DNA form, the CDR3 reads TGTGCCAGCAGATCCGGGACAGGCTCCTACAATGAGCAGTTCTTC.

The CDR3 DNA is TGTGCCTCGTGGGCAGTTAATGAAAAACTGTTTTTT. The encoded protein is CASWAVNEKLFF. The V gene is TRBV30, the J gene TRBJ1-4; D uncertain. Trimming took off 7 bases at V and 4 bases at J, with 10 bases between the two ends. Per the germline V gene, CDR1 is GTSNPN and CDR2 is SVGIG (reference sequence). The CDR3 is made up of 12 amino acids.